A selection of T cell receptor beta chains follows, all from one sample in a study of blood T cells in healthy people across ages. TCRdb reprocessed the 5' RACE reads with MiXCR, giving one entry per CDR3 protein. The data contain 700,000 to 900,000 distinct CDR3 sequences, 20% to 30% of them seen just once; the ten biggest clones take up over 2.5%. The data also belong to a second study, concerning T cells of mothers and their children.

Sequences were obtained from blood. The receptor set was obtained from a boy between 10 and 17 years old in good health. The CDR3 runs from the conserved cysteine through the conserved F or W. The D gene is left open where the match is weak. Size is stated for part of the rows, as once, few or many counts, or as a class when the clone is expanded.

V	size	J	D	DNA	CDR3
TRBV7-9	.	TRBJ2-7	.	TGTGCCAGCAGCAAACAGGACGACGAGCAGTACTTC	CASSKQDDEQYF
TRBV2	few	TRBJ2-7	.	TGTGCCAGCATGAGAGAGGCGATCTACGAGCAGTACTTC	CASMREAIYEQYF
TRBV6-1	.	TRBJ1-2	TRBD1	TGTGCCAGCAGTGATATGACAGGGTATGGCTACACCTTC	CASSDMTGYGYTF
TRBV29-1	few	TRBJ2-2	.	TGCAGCGTTGAACCACGGCTGAACACCGGGGAGCTGTTTTTT	CSVEPRLNTGELFF
TRBV27	.	TRBJ1-5	.	TGTGCCAGCAGACCGGGACGAATCAATCAGCCCCAGCATTTT	CASRPGRINQPQHF
TRBV2	.	TRBJ2-5	TRBD2	TGTGCCAGCAGTGAGGAGACTAGCGGAGCCGAAGAGACCCAGTACTTC	CASSEETSGAEETQYF
TRBV12-3/TRBV12-4	.	TRBJ1-3	.	TGTGCCAGCAGTCTCGGGAGGATCTATTTT	CASSLGRIYF
TRBV6-6	.	TRBJ1-2	.	TGTGCCAGCAGTCACAACAGGGCCGCTAACTATGGCTACACCTTC	CASSHNRAANYGYTF
TRBV3-1	few	TRBJ1-4	.	TGTGCCAGCAGCCCTACAGGGAAAGTTAATGAAAAACTGTTTTTT	CASSPTGKVNEKLFF
TRBV4-1	few	TRBJ2-1	TRBD2	TGCGCCAGCAGCCCTAGCGGGGTGCACAATGAGCAGTTCTTC	CASSPSGVHNEQFF
TRBV9	.	TRBJ2-7	TRBD1	TGTGCCAGCAGCCCCGGGACAGGGCTTCGGGGCGAGCAGTACTTC	CASSPGTGLRGEQYF
TRBV10-3	.	TRBJ2-2	.	TGTGCCATCAGTGTGGGCCCCCAGGTCGGGGAGCTGTTTTTT	CAISVGPQVGELFF
TRBV5-1	few	TRBJ1-4	.	TGCGCCAGCAGACCAGTGGACCGAAATGAAAAACTGTTTTTT	CASRPVDRNEKLFF